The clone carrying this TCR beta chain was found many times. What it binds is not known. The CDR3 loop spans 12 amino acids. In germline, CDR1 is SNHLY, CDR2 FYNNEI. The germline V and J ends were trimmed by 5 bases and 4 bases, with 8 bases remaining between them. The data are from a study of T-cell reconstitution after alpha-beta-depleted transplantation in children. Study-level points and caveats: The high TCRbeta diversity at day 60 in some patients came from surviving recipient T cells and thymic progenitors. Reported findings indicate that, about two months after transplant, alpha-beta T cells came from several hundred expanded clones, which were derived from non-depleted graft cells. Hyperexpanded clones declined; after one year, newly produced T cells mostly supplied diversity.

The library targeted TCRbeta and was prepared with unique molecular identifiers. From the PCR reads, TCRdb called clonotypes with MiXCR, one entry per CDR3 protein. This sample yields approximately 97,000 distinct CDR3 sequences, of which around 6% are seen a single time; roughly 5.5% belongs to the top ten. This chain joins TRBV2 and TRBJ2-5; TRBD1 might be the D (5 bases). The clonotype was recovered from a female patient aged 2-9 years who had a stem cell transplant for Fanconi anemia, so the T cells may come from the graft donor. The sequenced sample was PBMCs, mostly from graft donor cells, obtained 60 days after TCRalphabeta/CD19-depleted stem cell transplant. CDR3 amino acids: CASSQDTETQYF. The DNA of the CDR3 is TGTGCCAGCAGTCAGGACACAGAGACCCAGTACTTC.